This T cell receptor beta chain was retrieved from a study of blood T cell repertoires in COVID-19. Study in general: Spain, Italy and the United States supplied samples that represented acute and convalescent COVID-19. Sample material is recorded as cDNA or gDNA derived from T cells, B-cell-depleted T cells, or PBMCs.

This CDR3 has 18 amino acids. Germline V gene lookup returns CDR1 LNHNV and CDR2 YYDKDF (reference sequence). V shed 1 base, J shed 2 bases, and the junction held 11 bases outside the gene matches. In the authors' workflow: Nucleated cell counts were estimated from reference gene primer amplification. Measured with immunoSEQ multiplex PCR; TCRdb has only the in-frame clones, and not every one. V, J and clone size were drawn from that table, and D and trimming were deduced from the DNA. The sample records around 120,000 clones, about four fifths being singletons. The rearrangement links TRBV15 to TRBJ2-3, with 8 bases lining up with TRBD2. This TCR was sampled from an elderly man with active or convalescent COVID-19. Sequencing input: peripheral blood. For the CDR3, the DNA is TGTGCCACCAGCAGAGGAGCGGGCGGGGGGCCCCTCACAGATACGCAGTATTTT. Protein sequence: CATSRGAGGGPLTDTQYF.